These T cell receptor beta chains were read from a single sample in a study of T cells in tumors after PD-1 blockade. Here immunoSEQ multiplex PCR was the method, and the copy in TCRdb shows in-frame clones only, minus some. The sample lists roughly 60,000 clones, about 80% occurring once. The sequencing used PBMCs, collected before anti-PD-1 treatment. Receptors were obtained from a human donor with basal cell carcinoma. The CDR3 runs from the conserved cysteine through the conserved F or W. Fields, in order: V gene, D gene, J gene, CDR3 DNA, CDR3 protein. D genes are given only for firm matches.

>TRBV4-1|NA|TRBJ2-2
TGCGCCAGCAGCCCTAACCTAGGGACCACCGGGGAGCTGTTTTTT
CASSPNLGTTGELFF
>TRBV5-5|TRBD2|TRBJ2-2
TGTGCCAGCAGCCAGGGACTAGCGGGGGTCACCGGGGAGCTGTTTTTT
CASSQGLAGVTGELFF
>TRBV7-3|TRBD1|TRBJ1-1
TGTGCCAGCAGCCGAGGACAGGGCGGAGAAGCTTTCTTT
CASSRGQGGEAFF
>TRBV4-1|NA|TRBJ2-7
TGCGCCAGCAGCCATCTCGGGGGAACCTACGAGCAGTACTTC
CASSHLGGTYEQYF
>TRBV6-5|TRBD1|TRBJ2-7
TGTGCCAGCACTTGGGACAGGGTGACCGGCGAGCAGTACTTC
CASTWDRVTGEQYF
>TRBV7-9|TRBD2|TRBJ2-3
TGTGCCAGCGGCAGCGGGGGACCCACAGATACGCAGTATTTT
CASGSGGPTDTQYF
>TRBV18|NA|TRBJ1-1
TGTGCCAGCTCAAAACTAGGACCCCACAAGTTACAGCGGTTGGAAAACCCTGAAGCTTTCTTT
CASSKLGPHKLQRLENPEAFF
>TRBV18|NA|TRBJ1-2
TGTGCCAGCCATCAGGAGCGGTCGACGTATGGCTACACCTTC
CASHQERSTYGYTF
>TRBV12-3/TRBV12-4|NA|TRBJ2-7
TGTGCCAGCAGTTGGGACCTTCCGTACGAGCAGTACTTC
CASSWDLPYEQYF
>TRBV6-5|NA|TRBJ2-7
TGTGCCAGCAGGAACTACGAGCAGTACTTC
CASRNYEQYF
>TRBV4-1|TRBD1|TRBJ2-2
TGCGCCAGCAGCAAACGACAGGGCAACACCGGGGAGCTGTTTTTT
CASSKRQGNTGELFF
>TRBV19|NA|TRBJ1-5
TGTGCCAGTAGTATGGACGCTGGGGGCAATCAGCCCCAGCATTTT
CASSMDAGGNQPQHF
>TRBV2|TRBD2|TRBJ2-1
TGTGCCAGCAGTGAATGGCGGGCGGGGGGGGCCTACAATGAGCAGTTCTTC
CASSEWRAGGAYNEQFF